This T cell receptor (beta chain) was sequenced during a study of T cell changes during pregnancy in multiple sclerosis. This clone is labeled as medium-sized (0.01 to 0.1%). The table came from immunoSEQ multiplex PCR; TCRdb's copy has only in-frame clones and leaves some out. This table has around 70,000 clones, just under 95% appearing once. V was cut by 0 bases and J by 6 bases, with 15 bases left in between. The CDR3 has 15 amino acids. Germline CDR1 reads SGHTA; CDR2 reads FQGTGA. The sample was peripheral blood, taken in the second trimester of pregnancy. This sequence joins TRBV7-3 and TRBJ2-7; D might be TRBD2 (5 bases). The clonotype comes from a female donor with multiple sclerosis, enrolled in a pregnancy study. Here the CDR3 reads CASSLTVDSGSEQYF. The CDR3 DNA sequence: TGTGCCAGCAGCTTAACGGTGGACTCGGGCTCCGAGCAGTACTTC.